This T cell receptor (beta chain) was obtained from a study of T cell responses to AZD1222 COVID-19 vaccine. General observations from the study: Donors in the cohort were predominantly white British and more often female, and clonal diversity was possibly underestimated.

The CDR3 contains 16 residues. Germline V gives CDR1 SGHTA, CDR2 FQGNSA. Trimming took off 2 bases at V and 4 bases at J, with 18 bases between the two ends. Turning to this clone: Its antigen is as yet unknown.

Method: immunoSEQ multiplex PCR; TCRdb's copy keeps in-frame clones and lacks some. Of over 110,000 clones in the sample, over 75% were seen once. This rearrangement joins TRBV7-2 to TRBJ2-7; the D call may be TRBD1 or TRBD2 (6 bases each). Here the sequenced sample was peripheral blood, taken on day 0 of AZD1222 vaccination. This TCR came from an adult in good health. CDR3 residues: CASSLLRGALQYEQYF. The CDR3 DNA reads TGTGCCAGCAGCTTATTGAGGGGGGCTCTCCAGTACGAGCAGTACTTC.